The 7 T cell receptor beta chains below come from one sample, sequenced in a study of T cell responses to AZD1222 COVID-19 vaccine. Profiling relied on immunoSEQ multiplex PCR, and the TCRdb table lists in-frame clones only, not all of them. The data hold 77,000 or so clones, with roughly 87% observed a single time. Source: peripheral blood, taken 28 days after the second AZD1222 dose. The source is an adult who received the AZD1222 COVID-19 vaccine.

The chain uses TRBV20-1 and TRBJ1-2; D unclear. CDR3 size: 13 residues. The V and J ends lost 3 bases and 6 bases respectively, with 14 bases between them. Germline V lookup: CDR1 DFQATT, CDR2 SNEGSKA (reference sequence). This chain's CDR3 is CSASYYSDDGYTF. CDR3 DNA: TGCAGTGCTAGTTACTACTCAGACGATGGCTACACCTTC.

This chain links TRBV11-2 with TRBJ2-1; D is unclear. V was cut by 1 base and J by 3 bases, with 13 bases left in between. The CDR3 is made up of 16 amino acids. CDR1 and CDR2 from the germline V gene are SGHAT and FQNNGV. This CDR3 reads CASSLVARFGYNEQFF. The CDR3 nucleotides are TGTGCCAGCAGCTTAGTTGCCAGGTTTGGCTACAATGAGCAGTTCTTC.

This chain links TRBV5-1 with TRBJ2-3; D may match TRBD1 or TRBD2 (6 bases each). Germline V CDR1 and CDR2: SGHRS, YFSETQ. The CDR3 loop spans 14 amino acids. V shed 4 bases and J shed 6 bases, with 15 bases lying between them. CDR3 sequence: CASSRSGGRDTQYF. The DNA for the CDR3 is TGCGCCAGCAGCCGCTCCGGGGGCCGGGATACGCAGTATTTT.

This chain joins TRBV5-6 and TRBJ1-2; maybe TRBD1 (6 bases). The CDR3 is 14 residues long. Germline CDR1 SGHDT, CDR2 YYEEEE. Trimming cost V 1 base and J 5 bases, with 12 bases left between them. The CDR3 DNA is TGTGCCAGCAGCTTGACTGGGGGCGGATATGGCTACACCTTC. It specifies CASSLTGGGYGYTF. Supplemented by reference TRBV5-6 and TRBJ1-2, the full variable domain reads DAGVTQSPTHLIKTRGQQVTLRCSPKSGHDTVSWYQQALGQGPQFIFQYYEEEERQRGNFPDRFSGHQFPNYSSELNVNALLLGDSALYLCASSLTGGGYGYTFGSGTRLTVV.

J is TRBJ1-4 and V is TRBV19; D is possibly TRBD1 (5 bases). The CDR3 runs 16 residues. Germline V gene lookup returns CDR1 LNHDA and CDR2 SQIVND (reference sequence). V lost 5 bases to trimming and J lost 5 bases, with 18 bases between them. The CDR3 loop is CASSQRRGGANEKLFF. The CDR3 DNA reads as TGTGCCAGTAGTCAACGGCGCGGAGGGGCAAATGAAAAACTGTTTTTT.

The chain joins TRBV10-3 to TRBJ1-4; TRBD1 aligns across 7 bases. The germline V gene has CDR1 ENHRY and CDR2 SYGVKD. After removal of 6 bases from V and 5 bases from J, the junction contained 6 bases not matched to a gene. There are 14 residues in the CDR3. CDR3 sequence reads: CAIRRTGGNEKLFF. DNA of the CDR3: TGTGCCATCAGGAGGACAGGAGGAAATGAAAAACTGTTTTTT.

The chain links TRBV9 to TRBJ2-3; tentatively, D is TRBD2 (5 bases). Trimming stripped 0 bases from V and 5 bases from J, with 19 bases between. The CDR3 contains 17 residues. The germline gives CDR1 SGDLS, CDR2 YYNGEE. This CDR3 is CASSVDGAADAGDTQYF. CDR3 sequence (DNA): TGTGCCAGCAGCGTAGATGGAGCCGCTGATGCGGGAGATACGCAGTATTTT.